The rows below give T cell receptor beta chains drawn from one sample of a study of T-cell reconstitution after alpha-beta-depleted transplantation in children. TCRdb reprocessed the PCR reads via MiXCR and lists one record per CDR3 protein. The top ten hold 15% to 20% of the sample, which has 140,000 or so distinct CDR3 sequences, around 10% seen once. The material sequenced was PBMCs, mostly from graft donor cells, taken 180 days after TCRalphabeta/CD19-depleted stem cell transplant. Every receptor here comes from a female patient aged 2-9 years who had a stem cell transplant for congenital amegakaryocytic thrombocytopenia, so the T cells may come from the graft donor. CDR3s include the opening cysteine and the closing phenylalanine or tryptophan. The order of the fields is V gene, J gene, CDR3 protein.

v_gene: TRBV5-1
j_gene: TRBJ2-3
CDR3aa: CASSLVVGVGEDTQYF

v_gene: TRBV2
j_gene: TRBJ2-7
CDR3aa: CASSDLGLAGVYEQYF

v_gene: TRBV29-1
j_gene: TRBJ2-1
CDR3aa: CSVEDTSGGLGYNEQFF

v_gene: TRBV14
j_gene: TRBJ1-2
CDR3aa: CASSQGNYGYTF

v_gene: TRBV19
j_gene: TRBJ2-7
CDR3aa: CATSTSGRGEQYF

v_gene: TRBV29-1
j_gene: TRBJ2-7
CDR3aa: CSGRGEGYEQYF

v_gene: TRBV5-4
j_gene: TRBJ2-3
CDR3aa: CASSLLTLAATDTQYF

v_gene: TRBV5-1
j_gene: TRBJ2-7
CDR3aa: CASSLVGPQSEQYF

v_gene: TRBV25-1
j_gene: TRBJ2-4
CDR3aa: CASSDMTGKGAKNIQYF

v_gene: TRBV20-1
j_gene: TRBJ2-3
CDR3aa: CSGRAPQYTSGGDTQYF

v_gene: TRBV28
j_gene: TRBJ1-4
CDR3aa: CASSLINEKLFF

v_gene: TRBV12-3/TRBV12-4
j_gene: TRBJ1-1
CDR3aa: CASSLWRRGAFF

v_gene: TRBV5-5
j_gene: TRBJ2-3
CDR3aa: CASSSRGGGSGVTDTQYF

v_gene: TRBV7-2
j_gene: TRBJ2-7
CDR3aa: CASSFLGLPSYEQYF

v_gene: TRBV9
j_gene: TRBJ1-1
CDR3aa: CASSVRSDGIPEAFF

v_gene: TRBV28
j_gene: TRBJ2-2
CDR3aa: CASSLLLPGELFF

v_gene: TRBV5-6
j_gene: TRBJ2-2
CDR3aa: CASSGWPPSGRYTGELFF

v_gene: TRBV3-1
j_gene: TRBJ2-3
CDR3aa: CASSQGLDTDTQYF

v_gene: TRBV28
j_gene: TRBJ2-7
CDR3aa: CASTSRTGEQYF

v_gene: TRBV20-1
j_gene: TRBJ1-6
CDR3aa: CSARALDRDWVNSPLHF

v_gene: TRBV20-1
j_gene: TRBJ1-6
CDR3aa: CSASQSGDYNSPLHF

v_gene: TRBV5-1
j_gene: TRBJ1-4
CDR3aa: CASSIGDRATNEKLFF

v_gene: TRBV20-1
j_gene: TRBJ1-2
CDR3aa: CSARAGLYGYTF

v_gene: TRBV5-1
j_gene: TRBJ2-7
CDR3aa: CASSLDPHYEQYF

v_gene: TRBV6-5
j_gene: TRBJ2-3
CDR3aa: CASSYTRTGETDTQYF

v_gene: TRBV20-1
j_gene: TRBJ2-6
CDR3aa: CSARERGGTGYSGANVLTF

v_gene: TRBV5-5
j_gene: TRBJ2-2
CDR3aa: CASTLTSRATGELFF

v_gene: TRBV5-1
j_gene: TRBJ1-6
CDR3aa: CASRGTEDSPLHF